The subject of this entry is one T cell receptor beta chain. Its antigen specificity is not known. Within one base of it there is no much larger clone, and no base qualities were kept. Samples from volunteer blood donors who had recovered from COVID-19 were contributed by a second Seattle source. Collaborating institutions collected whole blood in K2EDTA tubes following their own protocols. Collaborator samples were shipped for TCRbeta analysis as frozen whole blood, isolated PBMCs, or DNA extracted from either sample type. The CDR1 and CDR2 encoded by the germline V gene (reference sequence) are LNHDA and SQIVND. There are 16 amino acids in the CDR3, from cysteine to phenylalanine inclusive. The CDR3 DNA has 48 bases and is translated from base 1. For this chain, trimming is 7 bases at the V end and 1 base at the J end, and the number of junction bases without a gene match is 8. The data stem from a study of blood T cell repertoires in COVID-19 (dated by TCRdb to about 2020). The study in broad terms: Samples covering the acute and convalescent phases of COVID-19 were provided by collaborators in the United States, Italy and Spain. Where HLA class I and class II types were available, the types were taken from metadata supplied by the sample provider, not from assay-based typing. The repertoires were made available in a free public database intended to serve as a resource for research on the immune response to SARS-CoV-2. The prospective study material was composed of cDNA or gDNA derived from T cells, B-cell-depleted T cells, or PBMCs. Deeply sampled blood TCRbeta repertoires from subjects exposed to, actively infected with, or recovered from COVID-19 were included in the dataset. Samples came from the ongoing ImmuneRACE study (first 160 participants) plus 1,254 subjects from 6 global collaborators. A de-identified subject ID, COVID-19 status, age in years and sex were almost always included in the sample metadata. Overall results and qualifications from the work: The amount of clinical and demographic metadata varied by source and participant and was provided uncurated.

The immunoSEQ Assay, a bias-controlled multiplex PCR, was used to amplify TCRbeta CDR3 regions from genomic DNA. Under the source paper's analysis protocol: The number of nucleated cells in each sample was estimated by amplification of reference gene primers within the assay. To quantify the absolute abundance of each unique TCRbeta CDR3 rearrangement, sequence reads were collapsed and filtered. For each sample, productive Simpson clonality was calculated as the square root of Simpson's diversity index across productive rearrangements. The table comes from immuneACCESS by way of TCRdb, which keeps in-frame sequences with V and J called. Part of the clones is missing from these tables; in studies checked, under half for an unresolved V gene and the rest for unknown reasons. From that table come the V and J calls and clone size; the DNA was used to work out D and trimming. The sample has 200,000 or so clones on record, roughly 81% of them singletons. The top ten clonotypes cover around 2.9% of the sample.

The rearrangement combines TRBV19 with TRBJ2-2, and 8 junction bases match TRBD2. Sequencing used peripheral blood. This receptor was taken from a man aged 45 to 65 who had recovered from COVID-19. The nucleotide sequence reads TGTGCCAGTAAGCCCACTACTAGCGGGAACACCGGGGAGCTGTTTTTT. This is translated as CASKPTTSGNTGELFF.